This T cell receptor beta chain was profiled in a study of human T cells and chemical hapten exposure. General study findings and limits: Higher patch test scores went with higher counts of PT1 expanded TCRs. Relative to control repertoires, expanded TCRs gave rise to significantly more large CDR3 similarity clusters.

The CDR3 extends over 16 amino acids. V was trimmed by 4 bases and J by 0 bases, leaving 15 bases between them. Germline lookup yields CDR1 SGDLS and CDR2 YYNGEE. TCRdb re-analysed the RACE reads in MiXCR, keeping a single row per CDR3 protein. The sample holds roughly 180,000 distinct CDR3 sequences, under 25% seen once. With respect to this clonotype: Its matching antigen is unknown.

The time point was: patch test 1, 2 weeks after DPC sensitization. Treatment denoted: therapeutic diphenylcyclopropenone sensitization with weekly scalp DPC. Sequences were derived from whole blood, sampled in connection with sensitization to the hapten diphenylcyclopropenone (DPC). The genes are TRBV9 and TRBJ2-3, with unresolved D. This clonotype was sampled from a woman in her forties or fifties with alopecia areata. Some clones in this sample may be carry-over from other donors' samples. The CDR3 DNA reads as TGTGCCAGCAGCCCCCGACCCTCCCCTAGCACAGATACGCAGTATTTT. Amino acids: CASSPRPSPSTDTQYF. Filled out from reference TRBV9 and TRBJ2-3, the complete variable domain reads DSGVTQTPKHLITATGQRVTLRCSPRSGDLSVYWYQQSLDQGLQFLIQYYNGEERAKGNILERFSAQQFPDLHSELNLSSLELGDSALYFCASSPRPSPSTDTQYFGPGTRLTVL.